The rows below give T cell receptor beta chains drawn from one sample of a study of molecular identifiers for immune sequencing clone quantification. From the PCR reads, TCRdb called clonotypes with MiXCR, one entry per CDR3 protein. The sample yields under 350,000 distinct CDR3 sequences, under 25% seen once. Input material: naive CD8+ T cells from blood, with Jurkat cell RNA spiked in. The receptors come from a human donor in good health. Some libraries in this study had Jurkat cell RNA spiked in. The CDR3 runs from the conserved cysteine through the conserved F or W. A D gene is named only where the DNA matches it firmly. Size is omitted from some rows. Given values are once, few, many or a class for expanded clones.

j_call	v_call	clone_size	d_call	cdr3_nt	cdr3_aa
TRBJ2-2	TRBV9	many	-	TGTGCCAGCAGCGCCCCCGTGCAGGGTGGGCACACCGGGGAGCTGTTTTTT	CASSAPVQGGHTGELFF
TRBJ1-2	TRBV6-6	-	-	TGTGCCAGCAGTTACGTGGAAGGGACTCCTAACTATGGCTACACCTTC	CASSYVEGTPNYGYTF
TRBJ2-7	TRBV4-1	-	-	TGCGCCAGCAGCCAGATCGACGTCAGCTCCTACGAGCAGTACTTC	CASSQIDVSSYEQYF
TRBJ1-1	TRBV5-1	many	TRBD1	TGCGCCAGCAGCACTGACAGGGTCACTGAAGCTTTCTTT	CASSTDRVTEAFF
TRBJ2-3	TRBV9	many	-	TGTGCCAGCGAAGGCCCTAGCACAGATACGCAGTATTTT	CASEGPSTDTQYF
TRBJ2-3	TRBV13	many	-	TGTGCCAGCAGCTTAGGACATGCTGGGGCAGATACGCAGTATTTT	CASSLGHAGADTQYF
TRBJ2-7	TRBV5-6	-	-	TGTGCCAGCAGCGAGGACAGCGACTACGAGCAGTACTTC	CASSEDSDYEQYF
TRBJ2-3	TRBV29-1	many	-	TGCAGCGGACAAGGTGATACGCAGTATTTT	CSGQGDTQYF
TRBJ2-1	TRBV20-1	-	-	TGCAGTGCGCTCGGACAGCACTCCCTCATCGATGAGCAGTTCTTC	CSALGQHSLIDEQFF
TRBJ1-3	TRBV3-1	few	-	TGTGCCAGCAGCAAGACGGAGTCTGGAAACACCATATATTTT	CASSKTESGNTIYF
TRBJ1-1	TRBV20-1	many	-	TGCAGTGCTAGAATTAGAGGCAACACTGAAGCTTTCTTT	CSARIRGNTEAFF
TRBJ1-6	TRBV27	-	-	TGTGCCAGCAGTGGGAGGCCGACGCATAATTCACCCCTCCACTTT	CASSGRPTHNSPLHF
TRBJ1-2	TRBV29-1	many	-	TGCAGCGTTGAAGAGATGTATGGCTACACCTTC	CSVEEMYGYTF
TRBJ2-3	TRBV7-2	many	-	TGTGCCAGCAGCTTAAGGACACCCGAATTATACACAGATACGCAGTATTTT	CASSLRTPELYTDTQYF
TRBJ1-1	TRBV7-9	many	-	TGTGCCAGCAGCCCACCGACAGGAAAGAACACTGAAGCTTTCTTT	CASSPPTGKNTEAFF
TRBJ2-1	TRBV4-1	-	-	TGCGCCAGCAGCCAAGGGTCTTCTGGGCAGTTCTTC	CASSQGSSGQFF
TRBJ2-5	TRBV12-3/TRBV12-4	once	TRBD2	TGTGCCAGCGGTTTCACGACTAGCGGGAGAGGTGGGACAGAGACCCAGTACTTC	CASGFTTSGRGGTETQYF
TRBJ2-5	TRBV29-1	many	-	TGCAGCGTTGAAGATCCTCAAGGGATAGGGCAAAGTACTGAGACCCAGTACTTC	CSVEDPQGIGQSTETQYF
TRBJ2-3	TRBV24-1	-	-	TGTGCCACCAGTGATTCCGGGGACCTGGGCCCAGATACGCAGTATTTT	CATSDSGDLGPDTQYF
TRBJ1-2	TRBV7-9	-	-	TGTGCCAGCAGCCCATCGATGACAGGCGGCGGGAACTATGGCTACACCTTC	CASSPSMTGGGNYGYTF
TRBJ1-5	TRBV16	-	-	TGTGCCCGCCGCCAATTAGAGGGGAGCAGTCAGCCCCAGCATTTT	CARRQLEGSSQPQHF
TRBJ2-7	TRBV3-1	many	TRBD2	TGTGCCAGCAGCCACGGCACTGCGGGACTAGTATCCCACGAGCAGTACTTC	CASSHGTAGLVSHEQYF
TRBJ2-7	TRBV6-2/TRBV6-3	many	-	TGTGCCAGCAGTTACTCGCCGGGTGCCTACGAGCAGTACTTC	CASSYSPGAYEQYF
TRBJ2-3	TRBV5-5	few	-	TGTGCCAGCAGCCGGAGTCCATCCACCCGCACAGATACGCAGTATTTT	CASSRSPSTRTDTQYF
TRBJ1-1	TRBV3-1	few	-	TGTGCCAGCAGCCAGTTTAAGGGGGGCGAGGAAGCTTTCTTT	CASSQFKGGEEAFF
TRBJ2-5	TRBV7-9	many	-	TGTGCCAGCAGCCTCGGATCCGGCAGAGAGACCCAGTACTTC	CASSLGSGRETQYF
TRBJ1-5	TRBV30	many	-	TGTGCCTGGAGTCTGTATGGTTATAGCAATCAGCCCCAGCATTTT	CAWSLYGYSNQPQHF
TRBJ1-2	TRBV12-3/TRBV12-4	few	-	TGTGCCAGCAGCCAGACCTGGTTTGAGGATGGCTACACCTTC	CASSQTWFEDGYTF
TRBJ1-2	TRBV30	-	-	TGTGCCTGGAGTGTTGTCGAAAGCTATGGCTACACCTTC	CAWSVVESYGYTF
TRBJ2-1	TRBV12-3/TRBV12-4	-	-	TGTGCCAGCAGTTCAGGGAATCTAGCGCGATCGTACAATGGGCAGTTCTTC	CASSSGNLARSYNGQFF
TRBJ2-1	TRBV5-1	many	-	TGCGCCAGCAGCTTCGGTAGCGTTAGCTCCTACAATGAGCAGTTCTTC	CASSFGSVSSYNEQFF
TRBJ1-1	TRBV13	-	TRBD1	TGTGCCAGCGGCTGGGGACAGGAGAACACTGAAGCTTTCTTT	CASGWGQENTEAFF
TRBJ2-5	TRBV5-1	few	-	TGCGCCAGCAGCTTTTTATTGCAGCAAGAGACCCAGTACTTC	CASSFLLQQETQYF
TRBJ1-1	TRBV7-9	few	-	TGTGCCAGCAGCTTAGGAGAAACAGGGTTTCCCCGGATTAACGCTTTCTTT	CASSLGETGFPRINAFF
TRBJ2-7	TRBV20-1	-	-	TGCAGTGCTAGAGATCGGTTACGGACAAGGACAGAACACCCGGAAGAGCAGTACTTC	CSARDRLRTRTEHPEEQYF
TRBJ2-5	TRBV6-5	-	-	TGTGCCAGCAGTTACTGGCAGGGGGGAGGGCAAGAGACCCAGTACTTC	CASSYWQGGGQETQYF
TRBJ2-5	TRBV19	-	-	TGTGCCAGTAGTATCCGGGACGGGAAAGAGACCCAGTACTTC	CASSIRDGKETQYF
TRBJ1-1	TRBV19	few	-	TGTGCCACTAAGACCGGGGCCACTGAAGCTTTCTTT	CATKTGATEAFF
TRBJ2-2	TRBV27	-	-	TGTGCCAGCACTTTTGGGGGGACGAACACCAGGGAGCTGTTTTTT	CASTFGGTNTRELFF
TRBJ2-3	TRBV12-3/TRBV12-4	few	TRBD2	TGTGCCAGCAGTCCGACTAGCGGGGCCTCAGGAGATACGCAGTATTTT	CASSPTSGASGDTQYF